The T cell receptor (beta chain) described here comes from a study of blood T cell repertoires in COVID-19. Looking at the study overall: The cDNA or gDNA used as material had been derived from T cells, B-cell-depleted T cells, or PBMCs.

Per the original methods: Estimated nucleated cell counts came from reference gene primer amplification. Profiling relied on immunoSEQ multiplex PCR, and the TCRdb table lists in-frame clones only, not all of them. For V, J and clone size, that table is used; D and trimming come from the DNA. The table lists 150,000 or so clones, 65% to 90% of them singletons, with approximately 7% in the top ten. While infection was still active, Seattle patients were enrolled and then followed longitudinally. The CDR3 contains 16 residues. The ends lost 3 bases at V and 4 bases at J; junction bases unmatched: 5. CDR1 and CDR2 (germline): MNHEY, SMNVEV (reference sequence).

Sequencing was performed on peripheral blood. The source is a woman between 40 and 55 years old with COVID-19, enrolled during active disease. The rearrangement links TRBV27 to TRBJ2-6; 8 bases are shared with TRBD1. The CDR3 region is CASSFQGARGANVLTF. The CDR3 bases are TGTGCCAGCAGTTTCCAGGGGGCGCGGGGGGCCAACGTCCTGACTTTC.